This is a list of T cell receptor beta chains from one sample in a study of tumor-infiltrating lymphocytes in localized non-small cell lung cancer. This table comes from immunoSEQ multiplex PCR, and its TCRdb copy is limited to in-frame clones, with some not included. Of about 9,300 clones in the sample, about 78% were seen once. Sequencing was performed on uninvolved lung tissue not adjacent to the tumor. The receptor set was obtained from a human donor with non-small cell lung cancer. The CDR3 runs from the conserved cysteine through the conserved F or W. A D gene is named only where the DNA matches it firmly. Clone size is given for some rows only: seen once, a few or many times, or a class if the clone is expanded.

d_gene	abundance	v_gene	j_gene	CDR3nt	CDR3aa
TRBD1	NA	TRBV28	TRBJ2-7	TGTGCCAGCAGTTCGGGGGAACGGGACAGGTACGAGCAGTACTTC	CASSSGERDRYEQYF
NA	few	TRBV6-5	TRBJ1-1	TGTGCCAGCAGTCTGCTCAGGGCGGGGACTGAAGCTTTCTTT	CASSLLRAGTEAFF
NA	NA	TRBV6-1	TRBJ2-1	TGTGCCAGCAGTGACGACAGTGGTTCGTTCTTC	CASSDDSGSFF
TRBD1	NA	TRBV7-9	TRBJ1-1	TGTGCCAGCAGCCCGGGGGACAGAGGGAACACTGAAGCTTTCTTT	CASSPGDRGNTEAFF
NA	NA	TRBV5-1	TRBJ2-5	TGCGCCAGCAGCTGGTCCGGGGAGACCCAGTACTTC	CASSWSGETQYF
NA	NA	TRBV7-8	TRBJ1-1	TGTGCCAGCAGCCCATACAGTAATGGGGGGACTGAAGCTTTCTTT	CASSPYSNGGTEAFF
TRBD1	NA	TRBV4-2	TRBJ1-6	TGTGCCAGCAGCCAAGGACAGGGGTCTAATTCACCCCTCCACTTT	CASSQGQGSNSPLHF
TRBD1	NA	TRBV2	TRBJ1-3	TGTGCCAGCAGTCCAGGACAGGGCCTCTCTGGAAACACCATATATTTT	CASSPGQGLSGNTIYF
NA	NA	TRBV15	TRBJ2-7	TGTGCCACCAGCGACCCGGACAGTCGCTACGAGCAGTACTTC	CATSDPDSRYEQYF
NA	NA	TRBV7-8	TRBJ2-7	TGTGCCAGCAGCTTAGAGGGGGGTTCGGGCTACGAGCAGTACTTC	CASSLEGGSGYEQYF
NA	once	TRBV7-2	TRBJ2-7	TGTGCCAGCAGCATTGGTCCTGGGGGTTACGAGCAGTACTTC	CASSIGPGGYEQYF